The entry below describes one TCR beta chain. Antigen unknown. The entry originates in a study of blood T cells in healthy people across ages. General study points: Per million T cells, TCR beta diversity dropped roughly linearly as age increased.

There were healthy Caucasian individuals from Russia, aged about 6 to 100, serving as donors. Primers used in a second PCR of about 6 to 11 cycles were a sample-barcoded 5' primer and a J-beta primer mix. Each CDR3 protein gets one entry after TCRdb re-called the 5' RACE reads with MiXCR. The data contain around 990,000 distinct CDR3 sequences, about two fifths of them singletons. CDR1 is SGHRS and CDR2 is YFSETQ in the germline V gene. V was shortened by 4 bases and J by 4 bases, with 15 bases between the two germline ends. The length of the CDR3 is 15 residues. The receptor was isolated from a man younger than 30 in good health. The V gene is TRBV5-1, the J gene TRBJ2-1; D is possibly TRBD1 or TRBD2 (5 bases each). The sample consisted of blood. The CDR3 coding sequence is TGCGCCAGCAGCCCCGGAACTAGGGGATACAATGAGCAGTTCTTC. Residues: CASSPGTRGYNEQFF.